Shown below are 5 T cell receptor beta chains from a single sample sequenced in a study of immunodeficiency. Assay: immunoSEQ multiplex PCR; the TCRdb copy retains only in-frame clones and omits some. The sample contains approximately 3,500 clones, about 89% of which appear only once. The sample consisted of CD8+ T cells from blood. All receptors come from a human donor in good health.

V gene TRBV27 combines with J gene TRBJ2-7, with D perhaps TRBD2 (5 bases). With 0 bases removed from V and 2 bases from J, the gap between germline ends came to 11 bases. There are 15 residues in the CDR3. Germline V gene data show CDR1 as MNHEY and CDR2 as SMNVEV (reference sequence). The CDR3 here is CASSLSLPAAYEQYF. The CDR3 nucleotides are TGTGCCAGCAGTTTATCACTCCCAGCGGCCTACGAGCAGTACTTC.

This sequence joins TRBV7-9 and TRBJ1-1; D gene unclear. The CDR3 totals 13 residues. Germline-derived CDR1 and CDR2 are SEHNR and FQNEAQ (reference sequence). Deletions cut 3 bases from V and 2 bases from J, with 7 bases between. The CDR3 reads CASSFLENTEAFF. In nucleotides, the CDR3 is TGTGCCAGCAGCTTTTTAGAAAACACTGAAGCTTTCTTT.

The V gene is TRBV19, the J gene TRBJ1-1; no definite D call. CDR1 is LNHDA and CDR2 is SQIVND in the germline V gene (reference sequence). The CDR3 covers 15 residues. V lost 1 base, J lost 0 bases, and 9 bases lay in between. For the CDR3, the DNA is TGTGCCAGTAGTATAGGCCTCCGCCTGAACACTGAAGCTTTCTTT. Translated: CASSIGLRLNTEAFF.

The rearrangement uses TRBV6-5 and TRBJ1-2; D remains ambiguous. Germline lookup yields CDR1 MNHEY and CDR2 SVGAGI. V gave up 6 bases and J gave up 4 bases, with 9 bases separating them. This CDR3 has 12 amino acids. CDR3 DNA sequence: TGTGCCAGCAGCGCTACCGGCTATGGCTACACCTTC. It specifies CASSATGYGYTF.

This clone was detected only once. This sequence joins TRBV9 and TRBJ2-7, with 11 bases lining up with TRBD2. V gave up 4 bases and J gave up 3 bases; unmatched junction bases: 3. Germline loops: CDR1 SGDLS, CDR2 YYNGEE. The CDR3 consists of 14 residues. CDR3 coding DNA: TGTGCCAGCAGCATCGGGACTAGCGGCTACGAGCAGTACTTC. Translating it yields CASSIGTSGYEQYF.